These 2 T cell receptor beta chains were sequenced from one sample in a study of Ad26.COV2.S vaccination and SARS-CoV-2 variants. Some clones are missing from TCRdb's copy, which holds only in-frame ones; the method was immunoSEQ multiplex PCR. The table lists hundreds of thousands of clones, 92% of them singletons. This specimen was peripheral blood, taken after recovery from COVID-19. Receptors were obtained from a human donor who had recovered from COVID-19.

The chain carries TRBV19 and TRBJ2-1; no firm D call. This CDR3 comprises 11 residues. The germline V gene has CDR1 LNHDA and CDR2 SQIVND (reference sequence). V was pared by 5 bases and J by 4 bases, with 3 bases between. The DNA of the CDR3 is TGTGCCAGTAGTCTTTACAATGAGCAGTTCTTC. Translating gives CASSLYNEQFF.

The chain carries TRBV7-2 and TRBJ2-1, with 13 bases that match TRBD2. The CDR3 covers 15 residues. V lost 5 bases and J lost 5; bases outside the gene matches: 3. Germline CDR1 SGHTA, CDR2 FQGNSA. The CDR3 DNA reads as TGTGCCAGCAGCCAGACTAGCGGGGGGCACAATGAGCAGTTCTTC. Protein product: CASSQTSGGHNEQFF.